The present T cell receptor beta chain was sequenced within a study of CXCR3-negative and CXCR3-positive naive CD8 T cells. The CDR3 loop spans 16 amino acids. The V gene's germline CDR1 is LGHNA and CDR2 YNFKEQ. UMI-labeled 5' RACE TRB cDNA libraries were prepared from the cells. TCRdb reworked the 5' RACE reads into one entry per CDR3 protein, no DNA. Its table lists approximately 56,000 distinct CDR3 sequences. This TCR came from a human donor in good health. Some clones in this sample may be carry-over from other donors' samples. Sample: memory CD8+ T cells from blood. V and J are TRBV4-2 and TRBJ2-1; lacking DNA, the TRBD1 call made by TCRdb goes unchecked. This CDR3 is CASSQAQGQGYDEQFF.